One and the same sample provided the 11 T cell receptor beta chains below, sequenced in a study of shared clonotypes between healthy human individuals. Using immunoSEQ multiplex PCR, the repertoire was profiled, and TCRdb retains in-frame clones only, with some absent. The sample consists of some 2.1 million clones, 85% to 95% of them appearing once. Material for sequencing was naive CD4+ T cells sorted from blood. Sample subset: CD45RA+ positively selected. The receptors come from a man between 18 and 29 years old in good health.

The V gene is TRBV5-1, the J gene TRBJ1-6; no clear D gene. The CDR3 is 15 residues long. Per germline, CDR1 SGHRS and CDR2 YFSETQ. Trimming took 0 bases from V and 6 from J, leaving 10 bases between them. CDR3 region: CASSLVVESNSPLHF. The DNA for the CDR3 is TGCGCCAGCAGCTTGGTGGTAGAATCTAATTCACCCCTCCACTTT.

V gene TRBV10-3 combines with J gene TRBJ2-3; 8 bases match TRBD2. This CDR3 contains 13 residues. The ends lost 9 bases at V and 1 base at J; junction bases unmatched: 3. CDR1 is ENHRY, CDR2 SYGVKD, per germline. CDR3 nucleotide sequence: TGTGCCATTAAGACTAGCGGCACAGATACGCAGTATTTT. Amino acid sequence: CAIKTSGTDTQYF.

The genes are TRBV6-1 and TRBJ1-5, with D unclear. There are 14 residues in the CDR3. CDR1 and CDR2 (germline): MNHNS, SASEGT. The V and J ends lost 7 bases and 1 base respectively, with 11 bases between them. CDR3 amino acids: CASTAVGSNQPQHF. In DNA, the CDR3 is TGTGCCAGCACTGCAGTTGGCAGCAATCAGCCCCAGCATTTT.

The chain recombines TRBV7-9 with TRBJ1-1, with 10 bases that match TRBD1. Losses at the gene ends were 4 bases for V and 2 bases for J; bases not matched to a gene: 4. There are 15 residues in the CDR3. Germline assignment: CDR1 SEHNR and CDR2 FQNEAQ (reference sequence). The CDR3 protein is CASSYGTGVNTEAFF. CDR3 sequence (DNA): TGTGCCAGCAGCTACGGGACAGGGGTTAACACTGAAGCTTTCTTT. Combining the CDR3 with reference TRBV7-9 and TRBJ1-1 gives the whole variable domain DTGVSQNPRHKITKRGQNVTFRCDPISEHNRLYWYRQTLGQGPEFLTYFQNEAQLEKSRLLSDRFSAERPKGSFSTLEIQRTEQGDSAMYLCASSYGTGVNTEAFFGQGTRLTVV.

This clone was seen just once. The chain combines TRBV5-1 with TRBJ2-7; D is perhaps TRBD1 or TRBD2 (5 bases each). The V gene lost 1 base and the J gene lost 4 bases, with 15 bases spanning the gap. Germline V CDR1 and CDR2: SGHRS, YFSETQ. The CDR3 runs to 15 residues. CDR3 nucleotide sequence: TGCGCCAGCAGCTTGCAGGCAGGGAGCACTTACGAGCAGTACTTC. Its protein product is CASSLQAGSTYEQYF. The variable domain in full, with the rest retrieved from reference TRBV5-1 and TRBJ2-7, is KAGVTQTPRYLIKTRGQQVTLSCSPISGHRSVSWYQQTPGQGLQFLFEYFSETQRNKGNFPGRFSGRQFSNSRSEMNVSTLELGDSALYLCASSLQAGSTYEQYFGPGTRLTVT.

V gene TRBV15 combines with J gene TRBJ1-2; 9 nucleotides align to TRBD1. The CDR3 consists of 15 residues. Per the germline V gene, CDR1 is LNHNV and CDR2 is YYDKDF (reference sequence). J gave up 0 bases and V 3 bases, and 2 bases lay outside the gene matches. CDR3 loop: CATSRGQGPNYGYTF. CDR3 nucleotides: TGTGCCACCAGCAGGGGACAGGGACCTAACTATGGCTACACCTTC.

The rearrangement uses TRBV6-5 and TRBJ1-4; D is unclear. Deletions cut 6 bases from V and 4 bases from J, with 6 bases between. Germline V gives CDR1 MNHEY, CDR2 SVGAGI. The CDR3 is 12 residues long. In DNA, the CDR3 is TGTGCCAGCAGGCGCCTTAATGAAAAACTGTTTTTT. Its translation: CASRRLNEKLFF.

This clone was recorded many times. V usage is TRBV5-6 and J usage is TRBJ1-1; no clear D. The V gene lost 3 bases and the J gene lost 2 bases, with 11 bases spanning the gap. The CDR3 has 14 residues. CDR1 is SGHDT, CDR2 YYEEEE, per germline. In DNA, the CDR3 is TGTGCCAGCAGCTACGCAGGCGGAAACACTGAAGCTTTCTTT. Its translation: CASSYAGGNTEAFF. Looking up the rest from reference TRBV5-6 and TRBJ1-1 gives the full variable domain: DAGVTQSPTHLIKTRGQQVTLRCSPKSGHDTVSWYQQALGQGPQFIFQYYEEEERQRGNFPDRFSGHQFPNYSSELNVNALLLGDSALYLCASSYAGGNTEAFFGQGTRLTVV.

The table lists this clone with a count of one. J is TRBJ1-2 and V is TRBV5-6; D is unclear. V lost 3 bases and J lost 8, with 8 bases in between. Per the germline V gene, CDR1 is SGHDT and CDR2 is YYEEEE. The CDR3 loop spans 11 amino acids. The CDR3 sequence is CASSSTYGYTF. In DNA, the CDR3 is TGTGCCAGCAGCTCGACATACGGCTACACCTTC.

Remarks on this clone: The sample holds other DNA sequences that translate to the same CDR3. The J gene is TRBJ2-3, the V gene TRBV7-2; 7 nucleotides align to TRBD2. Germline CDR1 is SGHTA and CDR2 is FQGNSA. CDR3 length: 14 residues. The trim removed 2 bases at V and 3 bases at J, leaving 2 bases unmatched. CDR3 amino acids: CASSLSLATDTQYF. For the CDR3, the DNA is TGTGCCAGCAGCTTATCACTAGCGACAGATACGCAGTATTTT.

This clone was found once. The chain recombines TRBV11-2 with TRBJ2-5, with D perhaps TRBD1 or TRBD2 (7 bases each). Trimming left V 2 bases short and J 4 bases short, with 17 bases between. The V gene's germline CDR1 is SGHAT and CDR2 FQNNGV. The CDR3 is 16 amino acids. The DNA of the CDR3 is TGTGCCAGCAGCTTATCGACAGGGACGGGGGGAGAGACCCAGTACTTC. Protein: CASSLSTGTGGETQYF.